A single T cell receptor (beta chain) is shown here with its context. Antigen specificity is unknown. The CDR3 has 12 residues. J was trimmed by 13 bases and V by 6 bases; bases with no gene match: 11. The germline CDR1 and CDR2 sequences are MNHEY and SVGAGI. Method: immunoSEQ multiplex PCR; TCRdb's copy keeps in-frame clones and lacks some. The sample carries some 2,000,000 clones, 85% to 95% recorded once. The data were obtained in a study of shared clonotypes between healthy human individuals. Study outcomes and limitations: The study sampled only blood, and tissue repertoires likely differ.

Every donor was a Caucasian adult from Nashville, Tennessee. The clonotype comes from a man between 18 and 29 years old in good health. The sample was naive CD4+ T cells sorted from blood. Subset defined: CD45RA+ positively selected. The chain couples TRBV6-5 to TRBJ1-1; 7 nucleotides line up with TRBD1. CDR3 loop: CASSSPEGAVFF. In DNA form, the CDR3 reads TGTGCCAGCAGCTCTCCGGAGGGGGCCGTTTTCTTT.